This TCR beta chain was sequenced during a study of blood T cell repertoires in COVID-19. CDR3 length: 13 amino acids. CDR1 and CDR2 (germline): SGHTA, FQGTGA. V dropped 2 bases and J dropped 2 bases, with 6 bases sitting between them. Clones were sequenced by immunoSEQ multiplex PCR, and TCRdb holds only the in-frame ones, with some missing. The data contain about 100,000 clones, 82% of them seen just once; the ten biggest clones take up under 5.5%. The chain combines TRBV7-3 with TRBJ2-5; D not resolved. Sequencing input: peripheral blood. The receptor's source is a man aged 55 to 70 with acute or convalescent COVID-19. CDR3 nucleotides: TGTGCCAGCAGCTTATACCAGCAAGAGACCCAGTACTTC. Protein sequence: CASSLYQQETQYF.